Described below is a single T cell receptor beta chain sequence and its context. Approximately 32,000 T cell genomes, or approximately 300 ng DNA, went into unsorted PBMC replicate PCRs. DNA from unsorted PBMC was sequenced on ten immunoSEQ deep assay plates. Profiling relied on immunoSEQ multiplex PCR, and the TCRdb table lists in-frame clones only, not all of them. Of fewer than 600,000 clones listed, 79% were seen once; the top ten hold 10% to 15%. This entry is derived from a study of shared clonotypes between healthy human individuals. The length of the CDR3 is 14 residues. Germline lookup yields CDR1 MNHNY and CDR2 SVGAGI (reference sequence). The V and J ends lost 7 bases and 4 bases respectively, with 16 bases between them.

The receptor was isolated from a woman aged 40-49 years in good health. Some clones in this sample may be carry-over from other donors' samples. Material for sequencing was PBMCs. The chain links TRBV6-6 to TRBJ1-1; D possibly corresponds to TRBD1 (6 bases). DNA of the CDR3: TGTGCCAGCAATGTTAACAGGGCGGGCACTGAAGCTTTCTTT. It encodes CASNVNRAGTEAFF.